The sequence of this T cell receptor beta chain was determined in a study of CD8 T cells in ankylosing spondylitis. Study observations and caveats: Characteristic of ankylosing spondylitis blood, it appeared, was a TCR beta motif comprising several highly homologous variants.

This clonotype was observed a few times. Its antigen is not known. TCRdb analysed the 5' RACE reads with MiXCR anew, one entry per CDR3 protein. This sample has approximately 550,000 distinct CDR3 sequences, with roughly 13% found just once. This CDR3 spans 18 amino acids. The V gene lost 3 bases and the J gene lost 4 bases, with 24 bases spanning the gap. The sample comprised blood, either unsorted or a sorted T cell fraction (not recorded which). The genes are TRBV12-3 or TRBV12-4 and TRBJ2-5, with D perhaps being TRBD1 or TRBD2 (5 bases each). The clonotype originates from a male donor with ankylosing spondylitis. The CDR3 spells CASSFGASSRAKGETQYF. The CDR3 region has the DNA TGTGCCAGCAGTTTCGGGGCTTCCTCTAGAGCCAAGGGAGAGACCCAGTACTTC.